Following are 21 T cell receptor beta chains from one sample sequenced in a study of blood T cell repertoires in COVID-19. Clones were sequenced by immunoSEQ multiplex PCR, and TCRdb holds only the in-frame ones, with some missing. In the table there are 150,000 to 200,000 clones, roughly 79% of which are singletons. Sequencing was carried out using peripheral blood. Receptors originate from a woman at least 80 years old with COVID-19, enrolled during active disease.

The chain has TRBV11-3 and TRBJ2-6, with TRBD1 identical over 9 bases. Germline CDR1 and CDR2: SGHNT and YENEEA. The CDR3 extends over 16 amino acids. The J segment lost 2 bases and the V segment lost 5 bases, leaving 4 bases of the junction unmatched. The CDR3 region is CASSPQGAPGANVLTF. DNA of the CDR3: TGTGCCAGCAGCCCACAGGGGGCGCCTGGGGCCAACGTCCTGACTTTC.

V is TRBV21-1 and J is TRBJ2-1; the D call TRBD2 from the table was never checked on the DNA. TRBV21-1 represents a pseudogene. The CDR3 contains 15 residues. The CDR3 region is CASSELAGVVNEQFF. The CDR3 DNA reads TGTGCCAGCAGCGAACTAGCGGGGGTTGTCAATGAGCAGTTCTTC.

The chain has TRBV11-3 and TRBJ1-1, with 7 positions matching TRBD1. The CDR3 spans 17 residues. With 1 base clipped from V and 5 bases from J, the junction kept 13 bases outside the gene matches. The V gene's germline CDR1 is SGHNT and CDR2 YENEEA. This CDR3 reads CASSLVFGTGVVTEAFF. For the CDR3, the DNA is TGTGCCAGCAGCTTAGTATTTGGTACAGGGGTAGTTACTGAAGCTTTCTTT.

The chain has TRBV14 and TRBJ2-1, with TRBD1 matching over 7 bases. From germline, CDR1 is SGHDN and CDR2 FVKESK. The CDR3 runs 13 residues. V gave up 5 bases and J gave up 8 bases; unmatched junction bases: 6. CDR3 nucleotide sequence: TGTGCCAGCAGCAAAGCGACAGGGTATGAGCAGTTCTTC. As protein: CASSKATGYEQFF.

The chain couples TRBV3-1 (or the pseudogene TRBV3-2) to TRBJ2-1; a weak D match, TRBD2 (5 bases). From germline, CDR1 is LGHDT and CDR2 YNNKEL (reference sequence). This CDR3 is 15 amino acids long. Trimming removed 0 bases at V and 10 bases at J, with 16 bases between. CDR3 sequence (DNA): TGTGCCAGCAGCCAAGATTTAGGGAGCCCGGGCGAGCAGTTCTTC. It is translated as CASSQDLGSPGEQFF.

V gene TRBV5-6 combines with J gene TRBJ2-5; TRBD2 matches 13 bases. Trimming cost V 4 bases and J 5 bases; bases outside gene matches: 5. The CDR3 is 15 amino acids. CDR1 is SGHDT, CDR2 YYEEEE, per germline. The CDR3 sequence: CASSKLAGGRETQYF. The CDR3 region has the DNA TGTGCCAGCAGCAAACTAGCGGGGGGGCGGGAGACCCAGTACTTC. Complete variable domain (other parts from reference TRBV5-6 and TRBJ2-5): DAGVTQSPTHLIKTRGQQVTLRCSPKSGHDTVSWYQQALGQGPQFIFQYYEEEERQRGNFPDRFSGHQFPNYSSELNVNALLLGDSALYLCASSKLAGGRETQYFGPGTRLLVL.

The chain links TRBV5-1 to TRBJ2-5, with 8 positions matching TRBD2. CDR1 is SGHRS, CDR2 YFSETQ, per germline. The trim removed 5 bases at V and 5 bases at J, leaving 8 bases unmatched. This CDR3 region has 14 residues. For the CDR3, the DNA is TGCGCCAGCAGTGACGGGAGGGCCGGGGAGACCCAGTACTTC. Translated: CASSDGRAGETQYF.

The rearrangement uses TRBV25-1 and TRBJ2-2; TRBD1 aligns across 8 bases. The germline V gene has CDR1 MGHDK and CDR2 SYGVNS. The CDR3 spans 14 residues. For the CDR3, the DNA is TGTGTAGACCTAGGGACAGGGAACACCGGGGAGCTGTTTTTT. This codes for CVDLGTGNTGELFF.

This chain joins TRBV12-3 or TRBV12-4 and TRBJ2-3; no definite D call. The CDR3 runs 11 residues. V was trimmed by 6 bases and J by 8 bases, leaving 9 bases between them. This CDR3 is CASSFTGTQYF. The CDR3 DNA sequence: TGTGCCAGCAGCTTCACGGGTACGCAGTATTTT.

This chain connects TRBV10-3 to TRBJ1-4, with no clear D. Germline CDR1 and CDR2: ENHRY and SYGVKD. This CDR3 has 13 residues. Trimming left V 2 bases short and J 7 bases short, with 8 bases between. This chain's CDR3 is CAISEARGEKLFF. The CDR3 region has the DNA TGTGCCATCAGTGAGGCTAGAGGTGAAAAACTGTTTTTT.

The chain couples TRBV21-1 to TRBJ2-7; the DNA was not used to check the table's D call, TRBD2. TRBV21-1 is a pseudogene. The CDR3 length is 15 residues. The CDR3 region is CASSKDRDFLYEQYF. CDR3 in DNA: TGTGCCAGCAGCAAAGACCGGGACTTCCTCTACGAGCAGTACTTC.

The V call is TRBV28, the J call TRBJ1-2; no definite D call. The germline CDR1 and CDR2 sequences are MDHEN and SYDVKM. This CDR3 has 14 amino acids. Trimming cost V 2 bases and J 4 bases, with 11 bases left between them. CDR3 amino acids: CASSLRSVVYGYTF. The CDR3, as DNA: TGTGCCAGCAGTTTACGTTCGGTAGTCTATGGCTACACCTTC.

The J gene is TRBJ1-3, the V gene TRBV7-9; D remains unclear. The CDR3 totals 15 residues. Germline V lookup: CDR1 SEHNR, CDR2 FQNEAQ (reference sequence). Trimming took 2 bases from V and 2 from J, leaving 10 bases between them. The CDR3 protein is CASSLSTAPGNTIYF. CDR3 coding DNA: TGTGCCAGCAGCTTATCCACAGCCCCTGGAAACACCATATATTTT. The full variable domain, with the rest looked up from reference TRBV7-9 and TRBJ1-3, is DTGVSQNPRHKITKRGQNVTFRCDPISEHNRLYWYRQTLGQGPEFLTYFQNEAQLEKSRLLSDRFSAERPKGSFSTLEIQRTEQGDSAMYLCASSLSTAPGNTIYFGEGSWLTVV.

The rearrangement uses TRBV2 and TRBJ2-1; tentative D call: TRBD1 (6 bases). The V gene's germline CDR1 is SNHLY and CDR2 FYNNEI. Trimming removed 8 bases from V and 4 bases from J, with 12 bases in between. This CDR3 has 13 residues. The CDR3 spells CASVTGTYNEQFF. The CDR3, as DNA: TGTGCCAGCGTGACAGGAACGTACAATGAGCAGTTCTTC. Full variable domain (missing parts from reference TRBV2 and TRBJ2-1): EPEVTQTPSHQVTQMGQEVILRCVPISNHLYFYWYRQILGQKVEFLVSFYNNEISEKSEIFDDQFSVERPDGSNFTLKIRSTKLEDSAMYFCASVTGTYNEQFFGPGTRLTVL.

For the CDR3, the DNA is TGTGCCAGCAGCCCCGGGGGATTCAATCAGCCCCAGCATTTT. Translated: CASSPGGFNQPQHF. This chain joins TRBV7-8 and TRBJ1-5; D may be TRBD1 (5 bases). CDR1 is SGHVS, CDR2 FQNEAQ, per germline. The CDR3 spans 14 residues. V lost 5 bases to trimming and J lost 3 bases, with 11 bases between them. Looking up the rest from reference TRBV7-8 and TRBJ1-5 gives the full variable domain: GAGVSQSPRYKVAKRGQDVALRCDPISGHVSLFWYQQALGQGPEFLTYFQNEAQLDKSGLPSDRFFAERPEGSVSTLKIQRTQQEDSAVYLCASSPGGFNQPQHFGDGTRLSIL.

CDR3 loop: CASSLGLLFNEKLFF. Written as DNA, the CDR3 is TGCGCCAGCAGCTTGGGACTGCTCTTTAATGAAAAACTGTTTTTT. The chain is built from TRBV5-1 and TRBJ1-4; no clear D gene. The CDR3 sequence is 15 residues long. Trimming pared 0 bases from V and 4 bases from J, leaving 10 bases between. Germline V CDR1 and CDR2: SGHRS, YFSETQ.

In its sample, this clone was seen once. V gene TRBV5-5 combines with J gene TRBJ2-3; D remains unclear. Trimming stripped 7 bases from V and 0 bases from J, with 12 bases between. The CDR3 length is 14 residues. CDR1 SGHKS and CDR2 YYEKEE come from the germline V gene (reference sequence). CDR3 DNA: TGTGCCAGCCCCTCAATACAGAGCACAGATACGCAGTATTTT. It is translated as CASPSIQSTDTQYF.

This chain uses TRBV6-2 or TRBV6-3 with TRBJ1-1; 10 nucleotides line up with TRBD1. CDR3 length: 16 amino acids. V lost 0 bases and J lost 8; bases outside the gene matches: 9. Per the germline V gene, CDR1 is MNHEY and CDR2 is SVGEGT. CDR3 sequence: CASSYSMDRGRIEAFF. The CDR3 DNA is TGTGCCAGCAGTTACTCGATGGACAGGGGGAGAATAGAAGCTTTCTTT.

J is TRBJ1-3 and V is TRBV7-6, with TRBD1 as a possible D gene (5 bases). The germline V gene encodes CDR1 SGHVS and CDR2 FNYEAQ. The CDR3 extends over 15 amino acids. Trimming removed 5 bases from V and 4 bases from J, with 15 bases in between. DNA for the CDR3: TGTGCCAGCAGCGTCTCGGCAGGGCGGGGAAACACCATATATTTT. Protein product: CASSVSAGRGNTIYF.

This clone was recorded only once. The chain joins TRBV12-3 or TRBV12-4 to TRBJ2-1; the D is unclear. The CDR3 sequence is 12 residues long. The V end was cut by 3 bases, the J end by 15 bases, with 15 bases between. CDR3 bases: TGTGCCAGCAGTTTTGCGGCAAACACGGGGTTCTTC. Translating it yields CASSFAANTGFF.

CDR3 sequence: CASRVRGSGANVLTF. CDR3 sequence (DNA): TGTGCCAGCAGGGTCAGGGGCTCTGGGGCCAACGTCCTGACTTTC. The chain links TRBV2 to TRBJ2-6; a weak D match, TRBD1 (6 bases). V was cut by 6 bases and J by 0 bases, with 9 bases left in between. This CDR3 is built from 15 residues. Germline-derived CDR1 and CDR2 are SNHLY and FYNNEI.